This note documents a single T cell receptor beta chain sequence. Antigen specificity is unknown. TCRdb itself ran the RT-PCR reads through MiXCR, one entry per CDR3 protein. The table lists roughly 670,000 distinct CDR3 sequences, about 14% of them singletons. Looked up from germline, CDR1 is KGHSY and CDR2 is FQNENV. The V gene lost 0 bases and the J gene lost 7 bases, with 9 bases spanning the gap. This CDR3 is 13 amino acids long. The record originates from a study of response to subunit inactivated influenza vaccine. Study-wide results and limits: The authors offered the suggestion that each seasonal influenza vaccination recruits few new T cells.

The origin of this receptor is a man over 45 who received an inactivated influenza vaccine. The chain has TRBV16 and TRBJ1-2, with D possibly matching TRBD1 (6 bases). The sequences come from PBMCs from blood, collected around 14 days before vaccination. CDR3 DNA sequence: TGTGCCAGCAGCCAATCGTCAGGGGTTGGCTACACCTTC. Translating gives CASSQSSGVGYTF.